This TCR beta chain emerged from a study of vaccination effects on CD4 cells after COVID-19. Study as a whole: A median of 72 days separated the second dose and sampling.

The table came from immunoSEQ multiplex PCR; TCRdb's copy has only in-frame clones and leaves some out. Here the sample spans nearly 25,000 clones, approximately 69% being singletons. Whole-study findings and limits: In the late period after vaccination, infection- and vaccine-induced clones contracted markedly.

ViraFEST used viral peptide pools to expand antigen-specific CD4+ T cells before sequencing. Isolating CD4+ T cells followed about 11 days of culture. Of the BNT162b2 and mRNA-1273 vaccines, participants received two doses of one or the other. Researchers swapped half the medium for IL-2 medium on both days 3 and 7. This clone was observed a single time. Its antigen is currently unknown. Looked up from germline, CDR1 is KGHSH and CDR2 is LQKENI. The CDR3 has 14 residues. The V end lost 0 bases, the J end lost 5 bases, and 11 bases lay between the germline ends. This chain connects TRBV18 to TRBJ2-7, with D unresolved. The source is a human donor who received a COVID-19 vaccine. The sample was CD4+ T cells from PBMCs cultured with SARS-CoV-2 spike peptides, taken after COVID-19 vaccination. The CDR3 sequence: CASSPPAASDEQYF. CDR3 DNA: TGTGCCAGCTCACCACCCGCCGCGTCTGACGAGCAGTACTTC.